One and the same sample provided the 21 T cell receptor beta chains below, sequenced in a study of prognosis after radiotherapy for stage I lung cancer. With two-round multiplex PCR, TCR beta CDR3 sequences were amplified from genomic DNA. First-round PCR used primers specific to each TRBV and TRBJ gene. TCRdb itself ran the multiplex PCR reads through MiXCR, one entry per CDR3 protein. Of about 59,000 distinct CDR3 sequences listed, about 30% were seen once; the top ten hold more than 6.5%. The sample here was PBMCs, taken before or after stereotactic body radiation therapy (not recorded which). Every receptor here comes from a donor aged 50 or older with non-small cell lung cancer.

This chain connects TRBV19 to TRBJ2-3, with TRBD2 identical over 8 bases. CDR1 is LNHDA, CDR2 SQIVND, per germline (reference sequence). The ends lost 5 bases at V and 4 bases at J; junction bases unmatched: 11. The CDR3 length is 16 residues. The chain's CDR3 is CASSPLAGGPADTQYF. The CDR3 DNA reads as TGTGCCAGTAGTCCCCTAGCGGGCGGGCCCGCAGATACGCAGTATTTT. Full variable domain (remainder filled in from reference TRBV19 and TRBJ2-3): DGGITQSPKYLFRKEGQNVTLSCEQNLNHDAMYWYRQDPGQGLRLIYYSQIVNDFQKGDIAEGYSVSREKKESFPLTVTSAQKNPTAFYLCASSPLAGGPADTQYFGPGTRLTVL.

This rearrangement joins TRBV5-6 to TRBJ2-1, with D possibly being TRBD1 (6 bases). CDR1 and CDR2 from the germline V gene are SGHDT and YYEEEE. There are 17 residues in the CDR3. Trimming took off 6 bases at V and 5 bases at J, with 24 bases between the two ends. The CDR3 region has the DNA TGTGCCAGCATAACCTCAGGGGTGGTGGCATCGCACAATGAGCAGTTCTTC. Translation gives CASITSGVVASHNEQFF.

Turning to this clonotype: One end of the junction is discordant with germline, which a read error may explain. The gene calls are TRBV2 and TRBJ1-2; D gene uncertain. The CDR3 runs to 11 residues. The germline V gene has CDR1 SNHLY and CDR2 FYNNEI. CDR3 in DNA: TGTGACAGCAGTGATGAGTATGGCTACACCTTC. Its translation is CDSSDEYGYTF.

In this sample, this clonotype turned up many times. The chain uses TRBV6-2 or TRBV6-3 and TRBJ1-2, with D hard to call. This CDR3 contains 16 residues. The germline V gene encodes CDR1 MNHEY and CDR2 SVGEGT. With 2 bases removed from V and 0 bases from J, the gap between germline ends came to 13 bases. CDR3 sequence (DNA): TGTGCCAGCAGTTACGCAGATATTTCAGCTAACTATGGCTACACCTTC. Amino acid sequence: CASSYADISANYGYTF.

V gene TRBV6-2 or TRBV6-3 combines with J gene TRBJ2-2, with 9 bases lining up with TRBD1. The CDR3 is made up of 14 amino acids. CDR1 is MNHEY, CDR2 SVGEGT, per germline. With V trimmed by 5 bases and J by 11 bases, 9 bases remained unmatched. The CDR3 sequence: CASSGQGNTCELFF. The CDR3 DNA sequence: TGTGCCAGCAGTGGACAGGGGAACACCTGTGAGCTGTTTTTT.

This clonotype has only one observation. The CDR3: CASSRAGGQNTEAFF. CDR3 bases: TGTGCCAGCAGTAGGGCAGGGGGACAGAACACTGAAGCTTTCTTT. V gene TRBV28 combines with J gene TRBJ1-1; TRBD1 matches at 7 bases. V gave up 5 bases and J gave up 1 base; unmatched junction bases: 7. Germline V CDR1 and CDR2: MDHEN, SYDVKM. The CDR3 is made up of 15 amino acids.

With regard to this clonotype: A far larger clone is a single base away, which makes a read error likely. The V and J genes are TRBV6-1 and TRBJ1-5; D gene ambiguous. The CDR3 covers 18 residues. Germline lookup yields CDR1 MNHNS and CDR2 SASEGT. Trimming removed 5 bases at V and 1 base at J, with 21 bases between. The DNA for the CDR3 is TGTGCCAGCAGTCACTCGCTAGCGCTTGGAGGGAGCAATCAGCCCCAGCATTTT. Its translation is CASSHSLALGGSNQPQHF.

In its sample, this clonotype was seen many times. V is TRBV2 and J is TRBJ2-3; 9 bases are shared with TRBD1. CDR3 size: 15 residues. Trimming at V came to 6 bases and at J to 6 bases, leaving 10 bases not matched to a gene. Per the germline V gene, CDR1 is SNHLY and CDR2 is FYNNEI. The DNA for the CDR3 is TGTGCCAGCAGGAGGAGGGACAGGGATGGGGATACGCAGTATTTT. Protein: CASRRRDRDGDTQYF.

About this clonotype itself: The likely explanation is a read error, given a far larger clone one base away. The chain has TRBV24-1 and TRBJ2-1; possibly TRBD1 for D (7 bases). Germline CDR1 is KGHDR and CDR2 is SFDVKD. V lost 5 bases and J 8 bases, leaving 15 bases between the germline ends. This CDR3 has 14 amino acids. The CDR3 loop is CATSGAGGFDEQFF. The CDR3 DNA follows: TGTGCCACCAGTGGGGCAGGGGGGTTCGATGAGCAGTTCTTC.

This clonotype was counted ten times or more. The chain recombines TRBV7-8 with TRBJ2-1, with unresolved D. The length of the CDR3 is 14 residues. Germline V gene sequence: CDR1 SGHVS, CDR2 FQNEAQ. V was cut by 1 base and J by 6 bases, with 10 bases left in between. CDR3 protein: CASSLDGRGNEQFF. For the CDR3, the DNA is TGTGCCAGCAGCTTAGACGGTCGCGGCAATGAGCAGTTCTTC.

The sample holds one count of this clonotype. The CDR3 is CASSTEEGAYEQYF. In DNA form, the CDR3 reads TGTGCCAGCAGCACGGAAGAGGGGGCCTACGAGCAGTACTTC. The rearrangement joins TRBV7-8 to TRBJ2-7; perhaps TRBD1 as D (6 bases). The length of the CDR3 is 14 residues. V shed 5 bases and J shed 2 bases, with 13 bases lying between them. Germline CDR1 SGHVS, CDR2 FQNEAQ.

There are many counts of this clonotype. The chain employs TRBV2 and TRBJ1-4; D gene ambiguous. Looked up from germline, CDR1 is SNHLY and CDR2 is FYNNEI. The CDR3 is 15 amino acids. Trimming cost V 6 bases and J 0 bases, with 11 bases left between them. DNA for the CDR3: TGTGCCAGCAGGAGAGAGAAAGCAACTAATGAAAAACTGTTTTTT. Translation gives CASRREKATNEKLFF.

This clonotype was seen once. A single base separates this from a much larger clone, so it may be a read error. CDR3 loop: CASSQGEWIYF. DNA of the CDR3: TGTGCCAGCAGCCAAGGGGAGTGGATCTACTTC. V is TRBV3-1 and J is TRBJ2-4; the D gene is possibly TRBD2 (5 bases). The CDR3 has 11 residues. Germline V CDR1 and CDR2: LGHDT, YNNKEL (reference sequence). V lost 1 base to trimming and J lost 16 bases, with 11 bases between them.

This clonotype has ten or more counts. The chain has TRBV3-1 and TRBJ2-5; TRBD2 matches at 11 bases. The germline CDR1 and CDR2 sequences are LGHDT and YNNKEL (reference sequence). The CDR3 extends over 16 amino acids. Trimming cost V 2 bases and J 5 bases; bases outside gene matches: 7. CDR3 in DNA: TGTGCCAGCAGCCAACCTCCAGGGACTAGCGGCGAGACCCAGTACTTC. Its protein product is CASSQPPGTSGETQYF.

This clonotype came up many times. The chain uses TRBV2 and TRBJ2-3; D unclear. V was clipped by 3 bases and J by 3 bases, with 7 bases between them. The CDR3 is 13 residues long. Per the germline V gene, CDR1 is SNHLY and CDR2 is FYNNEI. The CDR3, as DNA: TGTGCCAGCAGTGAGGACGGGACAGATACGCAGTATTTT. Amino acid sequence: CASSEDGTDTQYF.

Points on this clonotype: Since a far larger clone is one base different, this is likely a read error. This chain joins TRBV7-9 and TRBJ2-3; 12 nucleotides match TRBD2. The CDR3 spans 16 residues. Trimming cost V 4 bases and J 1 base; bases outside gene matches: 3. The germline V gene has CDR1 SEHNR and CDR2 FQNEAQ (reference sequence). The CDR3 loop reads CASSCGTSGRTDTQYF. The CDR3 bases are TGTGCCAGCAGCTGCGGGACTAGCGGGCGCACAGATACGCAGTATTTT.

This clonotype showed up many times. V and J are TRBV7-6 and TRBJ2-2; D ambiguous. Germline V lookup: CDR1 SGHVS, CDR2 FNYEAQ. The CDR3 sequence is 13 residues long. V lost 3 bases to trimming and J lost 4 bases, with 6 bases between them. DNA of the CDR3: TGTGCCAGCAGCTTCAGATCCACCGGGGAGCTGTTTTTT. Translated, it gives CASSFRSTGELFF.

This clonotype was recorded at least ten times. The J gene is TRBJ2-5, the V gene TRBV28; D may be TRBD1 (6 bases). The ends were cut back, 6 bases at V and 5 bases at J, with 16 bases in the middle. Germline V gene lookup returns CDR1 MDHEN and CDR2 SYDVKM. This CDR3 has 14 residues. The CDR3 nucleotides are TGTGCCAGCAGGGATGGGGGACATGTGGAGACCCAGTACTTC. Protein product: CASRDGGHVETQYF.

This clonotype was detected many times. The rearrangement uses TRBV6-1 and TRBJ1-4; no clear D gene. CDR3 length: 13 amino acids. CDR1 and CDR2 from the germline V gene are MNHNS and SASEGT. Between the trimmed V and J ends, which lost 5 bases and 5 bases, there was a span of 9 bases. The CDR3 here is CASSPTENEKLFF. The CDR3 nucleotides read TGTGCCAGCAGTCCCACCGAAAATGAAAAACTGTTTTTT.

This clonotype was counted ten times or more. The CDR3 loop is CASSYSLQGGPSSYEQYF. CDR3 sequence (DNA): TGTGCCAGCAGTTACTCGTTGCAGGGTGGCCCCAGCTCCTACGAGCAGTACTTC. The rearrangement links TRBV6-5 to TRBJ2-7; possibly TRBD1 for D (5 bases). The germline CDR1 and CDR2 sequences are MNHEY and SVGAGI. The CDR3 consists of 18 residues. Trimming left V 0 bases short and J 0 bases short, with 18 bases between.

This clonotype was picked up a small number of times. This chain links TRBV14 with TRBJ1-5; maybe TRBD1 (6 bases). V was shortened by 1 base and J by 0 bases, with 16 bases between the two germline ends. The CDR3 runs 18 residues. CDR1 SGHDN and CDR2 FVKESK come from the germline V gene. For the CDR3, the DNA is TGTGCCAGCAGCCAAGGGGGGCAACCGGGAGATAGCAATCAGCCCCAGCATTTT. It specifies CASSQGGQPGDSNQPQHF.